One sample yielded the 27 T cell receptor beta chains listed below, sequenced in a study of CD4 T cells in relation to SARS-CoV-2 and coronaviruses. Before the COVID-19 pandemic, during about 2011-2019, CD4+ T cells were taken from unexposed donors. The method was immunoSEQ multiplex PCR; TCRdb's version includes in-frame clones alone and lacks a portion of them. The table has about 55,000 clones, 86% seen once. The sequenced sample consisted of memory CD4+ T cells from PBMCs. The source is a human donor in good health.

This chain links TRBV4-1 with TRBJ1-2; D unclear. The CDR3 has 12 amino acids. Germline assignment: CDR1 MGHRA and CDR2 YSYEKL. V lost 0 bases and J lost 7, with 6 bases in between. The CDR3 bases are TGCGCCAGCAGCCAAGAGGGGTTTGGCTACACCTTC. The encoded protein is CASSQEGFGYTF.

This chain joins TRBV4-1 and TRBJ2-1; 7 bases match TRBD2. There are 16 residues in the CDR3. Germline-derived CDR1 and CDR2 are MGHRA and YSYEKL. With 4 bases clipped from V and 6 bases from J, the junction kept 12 bases outside the gene matches. The CDR3 loop is CASSRRGDEYPNEQFF. DNA for the CDR3: TGCGCCAGCAGCCGACGGGGGGACGAGTACCCCAATGAGCAGTTCTTC.

The V call is TRBV5-6, the J call TRBJ1-1; 8 bases line up with TRBD1. Trimming cost V 3 bases and J 5 bases; bases outside gene matches: 6. The CDR3 is made up of 14 amino acids. Germline assignment: CDR1 SGHDT and CDR2 YYEEEE. The CDR3 bases are TGTGCCAGCAGCTATGGACAGGGATGGACTGAAGCTTTCTTT. Amino acids: CASSYGQGWTEAFF.

The chain joins TRBV4-1 to TRBJ2-1, with D maybe TRBD2 (5 bases). The V end lost 0 bases, the J end lost 0 bases, and 12 bases lay between the germline ends. CDR3 length equals 17 residues. Germline V lookup: CDR1 MGHRA, CDR2 YSYEKL. DNA for the CDR3: TGCGCCAGCAGCCAAGATCCATCGGGGAGCTCCTACAATGAGCAGTTCTTC. This gives the protein CASSQDPSGSSYNEQFF.

This rearrangement joins TRBV19 to TRBJ2-1; D uncertain. Looked up from germline, CDR1 is LNHDA and CDR2 is SQIVND (reference sequence). V was shortened by 4 bases and J by 1 base, with 14 bases between the two germline ends. CDR3 length equals 16 residues. The CDR3 reads CASSKPSAPSYNEQFF. The CDR3 DNA sequence: TGTGCCAGTAGTAAACCCTCGGCTCCTTCCTACAATGAGCAGTTCTTC.

The rearrangement links TRBV11-3 to TRBJ2-5; tentatively, D is TRBD1 or TRBD2 (5 bases each). The CDR3 covers 13 residues. Deletions cut 2 bases from V and 4 bases from J, with 8 bases between. The germline V gene has CDR1 SGHNT and CDR2 YENEEA. CDR3 in DNA: TGTGCCAGCAGCTTATCGGGACGAGAGACCCAGTACTTC. It specifies CASSLSGRETQYF.

V gene TRBV6-5 combines with J gene TRBJ1-4; D not resolved. The CDR3 extends over 13 amino acids. The V end was cut by 6 bases, the J end by 7 bases, with 12 bases between. CDR1 and CDR2 (germline): MNHEY, SVGAGI. The CDR3 is CASSRLRGEKLFF. The CDR3 bases are TGTGCCAGCAGCCGTCTGCGGGGTGAAAAACTGTTTTTT.

The V and J genes are TRBV7-9 and TRBJ1-2; D uncertain. There are 14 residues in the CDR3. Germline assignment: CDR1 SEHNR and CDR2 FQNEAQ (reference sequence). V was pared by 4 bases and J by 0 bases, with 9 bases between. CDR3 in DNA: TGTGCCAGCAGCTCCTTAAGGGCTAACTATGGCTACACCTTC. This translates into CASSSLRANYGYTF.

The chain combines TRBV7-2 with TRBJ2-1; perhaps TRBD1 as D (6 bases). Germline V CDR1 and CDR2: SGHTA, FQGNSA. Trimming removed 4 bases from V and 4 bases from J, with 8 bases in between. The CDR3 consists of 13 residues. The CDR3 loop is CASSSGQYNEQFF. The CDR3 coding sequence is TGTGCCAGCAGCTCCGGACAGTACAATGAGCAGTTCTTC.

This chain joins TRBV5-5 and TRBJ2-1; D unclear. Germline CDR1 reads SGHKS; CDR2 reads YYEKEE (reference sequence). This CDR3 spans 11 amino acids. V was trimmed by 4 bases and J by 5 bases, leaving 4 bases between them. The CDR3 here is CASSTNNEQFF. The DNA of the CDR3 is TGTGCCAGCAGCACTAACAATGAGCAGTTCTTC.

This clone has a handful of counts. The chain joins TRBV3-1 (or the pseudogene TRBV3-2) to TRBJ2-2; D is perhaps TRBD1 (5 bases). CDR1 LGHDT and CDR2 YNNKEL come from the germline V gene (reference sequence). Trimming shortened V by 7 bases and J by 1 base, and 13 bases separated the two germline ends. This CDR3 is 15 amino acids long. CDR3 DNA sequence: TGTGCCAGCACCCTGGGGCAGATGAACACCGGGGAGCTGTTTTTT. Translation: CASTLGQMNTGELFF.

V gene TRBV14 combines with J gene TRBJ1-1; D is unclear. Looked up from germline, CDR1 is SGHDN and CDR2 is FVKESK. Deletions cut 2 bases from V and 10 bases from J, with 5 bases between. The CDR3 length is 10 residues. CDR3 residues: CASSQRRAFF. In nucleotides, the CDR3 is TGTGCCAGCAGCCAACGACGAGCTTTCTTT.

The chain recombines TRBV7-2 with TRBJ1-5; D might be TRBD1 (5 bases). The length of the CDR3 is 13 residues. Germline V gene lookup returns CDR1 SGHTA and CDR2 FQGNSA. V gave up 6 bases and J gave up 3 bases, with 9 bases separating them. The DNA of the CDR3 is TGTGCCAGCAGGCTAGGGGCCAATCAGCCCCAGCATTTT. Translated, it gives CASRLGANQPQHF.

The V gene is TRBV5-1, the J gene TRBJ2-1, with TRBD2 identical over 11 bases. The V gene end was trimmed by 4 bases and the J gene end by 5 bases; junction bases not matched to a gene: 5. This CDR3 comprises 15 residues. Per the germline V gene, CDR1 is SGHRS and CDR2 is YFSETQ. CDR3 in amino acids: CASSPGTSGNNEQFF. In DNA, the CDR3 is TGCGCCAGCAGCCCCGGGACTAGCGGTAACAATGAGCAGTTCTTC.

The chain recombines TRBV19 with TRBJ1-2; 7 bases match TRBD1. The germline gives CDR1 LNHDA, CDR2 SQIVND (reference sequence). Losses at the gene ends were 6 bases for V and 7 bases for J; bases not matched to a gene: 11. The CDR3 runs 14 residues. CDR3 region: CASRTRQGFGGYTF. The CDR3 DNA reads as TGTGCCAGTAGAACACGACAGGGATTTGGTGGCTACACCTTC.

The CDR3 protein is CASSHLRLTSGEGEQFF. For the CDR3, the DNA is TGCGCCAGCAGCCACCTAAGGCTGACTAGCGGGGAGGGCGAGCAGTTCTTC. This chain links TRBV4-1 with TRBJ2-1; 11 nucleotides align to TRBD2. CDR1 is MGHRA, CDR2 YSYEKL, per germline. V was clipped by 3 bases and J by 10 bases; unmatched bases: 14. The CDR3 length is 17 residues.

The V call is TRBV28, the J call TRBJ2-3, with D possibly matching TRBD2 (6 bases). This CDR3 is built from 13 residues. V was cut by 4 bases and J by 3 bases, with 8 bases left in between. Germline loops: CDR1 MDHEN, CDR2 SYDVKM. The CDR3 nucleotides are TGTGCCAGCAGTTATGGGAGGACAGATACGCAGTATTTT. Protein product: CASSYGRTDTQYF.

This sequence joins TRBV5-1 and TRBJ2-5, with unresolved D. V was shortened by 3 bases and J by 2 bases, with 5 bases between the two germline ends. Looked up from germline, CDR1 is SGHRS and CDR2 is YFSETQ. This CDR3 contains 12 residues. The chain's CDR3 is CASSYAQETQYF. The CDR3, as DNA: TGCGCCAGCAGCTATGCACAAGAGACCCAGTACTTC.

V usage is TRBV7-2 and J usage is TRBJ2-3, with 11 bases fitting TRBD2. The length of the CDR3 is 19 residues. In germline, CDR1 is SGHTA, CDR2 FQGNSA. The ends lost 1 base at V and 0 bases at J; junction bases unmatched: 9. In DNA form, the CDR3 reads TGTGCCAGCAGCTTAGATTATTCCGGGACTAGCGGTAGCACAGATACGCAGTATTTT. Protein: CASSLDYSGTSGSTDTQYF.

This chain links TRBV6-5 with TRBJ2-1; D uncertain. The CDR3 covers 14 residues. Trimming pared 4 bases from V and 9 bases from J, leaving 16 bases between. CDR1 and CDR2 from the germline V gene are MNHEY and SVGAGI. The CDR3 region is CASSFNYWVGEQFF. The CDR3 nucleotides are TGTGCCAGCAGTTTCAATTATTGGGTTGGTGAGCAGTTCTTC.

This chain links TRBV9 with TRBJ2-3; 7 bases are a match to TRBD2. Germline CDR1 is SGDLS and CDR2 is YYNGEE. CDR3 size: 17 residues. The V segment lost 3 bases and the J segment 0 bases; nucleotides outside the gene matches: 10. The CDR3 region is CASSAAPSGISTDTQYF. CDR3 nucleotide sequence: TGTGCCAGCAGCGCCGCCCCGAGCGGGATTAGCACAGATACGCAGTATTTT.

CDR3 coding DNA: TGTGCCAGCAGCCCTTCGAACAGGGGGAAGGACTATGGCTACACCTTC. It codes for CASSPSNRGKDYGYTF. The V and J genes are TRBV3-1 (or the pseudogene TRBV3-2) and TRBJ1-2; 8 nucleotides match TRBD1. The CDR3 sequence is 16 residues long. With 4 bases clipped from V and 3 bases from J, the junction kept 10 bases outside the gene matches. CDR1 and CDR2 (germline): LGHDT, YNNKEL (reference sequence).

This clone came up once. The V call is TRBV18, the J call TRBJ2-1; D is possibly TRBD2 (5 bases). Trimming removed 6 bases at V and 2 bases at J, with 11 bases between. Germline CDR1 and CDR2: KGHSH and LQKENI. CDR3 length: 14 amino acids. The chain's CDR3 is CASSRDGTYNEQFF. The CDR3 nucleotides are TGTGCCAGCTCTCGCGACGGGACCTACAATGAGCAGTTCTTC.

The chain is built from TRBV19 and TRBJ2-5; TRBD2 agrees at 10 bases. Trimming cost V 4 bases and J 5 bases; bases outside gene matches: 10. The germline CDR1 and CDR2 sequences are LNHDA and SQIVND (reference sequence). This CDR3 contains 16 residues. This chain's CDR3 is CASSKSSGRSFETQYF. The CDR3, as DNA: TGTGCCAGTAGTAAGTCTAGCGGGAGATCTTTCGAGACCCAGTACTTC.

The chain recombines TRBV28 with TRBJ1-5; TRBD1 aligns across 9 bases. The CDR3 extends over 16 amino acids. Germline CDR1 and CDR2: MDHEN and SYDVKM. V lost 4 bases, J lost 1 base, and 5 bases stayed unmatched. As DNA, the CDR3 is TGTGCCAGCAGTTCGACCGGGACAGGGAGCAATCAGCCCCAGCATTTT. Translated, it gives CASSSTGTGSNQPQHF.

V usage is TRBV28 and J usage is TRBJ1-1; perhaps TRBD1 as D (6 bases). V was trimmed by 2 bases and J by 1 base, leaving 8 bases between them. The CDR3 is made up of 14 amino acids. Germline CDR1 reads MDHEN; CDR2 reads SYDVKM. CDR3 region: CASSLETGNTEAFF. Here the CDR3 DNA reads TGTGCCAGCAGTTTAGAGACAGGGAACACTGAAGCTTTCTTT.

The rearrangement uses TRBV5-1 and TRBJ2-7, with 14 bases identical to TRBD2. V was clipped by 0 bases and J by 6 bases; unmatched bases: 8. The CDR3 has 17 amino acids. Germline loops: CDR1 SGHRS, CDR2 YFSETQ. The CDR3 sequence: CASSLVTSGRDTGEQYF. CDR3 coding DNA: TGCGCCAGCAGCTTGGTGACTAGCGGGAGGGATACCGGCGAGCAGTACTTC.